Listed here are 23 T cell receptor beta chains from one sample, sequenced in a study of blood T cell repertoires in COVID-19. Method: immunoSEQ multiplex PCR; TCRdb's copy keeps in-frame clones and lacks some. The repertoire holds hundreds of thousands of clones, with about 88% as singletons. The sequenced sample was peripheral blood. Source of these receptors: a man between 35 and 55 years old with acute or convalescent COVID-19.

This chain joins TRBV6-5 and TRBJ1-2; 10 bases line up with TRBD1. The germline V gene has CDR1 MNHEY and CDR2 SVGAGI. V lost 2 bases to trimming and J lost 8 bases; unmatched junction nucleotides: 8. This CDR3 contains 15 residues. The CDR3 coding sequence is TGTGCCAGCAGTTACCGACAGGGGGCGCCGGGAGGCTACACCTTC. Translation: CASSYRQGAPGGYTF.

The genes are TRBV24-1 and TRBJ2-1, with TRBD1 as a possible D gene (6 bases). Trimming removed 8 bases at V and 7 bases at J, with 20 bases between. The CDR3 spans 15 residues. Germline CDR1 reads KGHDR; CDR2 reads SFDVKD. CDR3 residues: CATTPGVEGTNEQFF. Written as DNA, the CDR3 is TGTGCCACCACCCCAGGGGTGGAAGGCACAAATGAGCAGTTCTTC.

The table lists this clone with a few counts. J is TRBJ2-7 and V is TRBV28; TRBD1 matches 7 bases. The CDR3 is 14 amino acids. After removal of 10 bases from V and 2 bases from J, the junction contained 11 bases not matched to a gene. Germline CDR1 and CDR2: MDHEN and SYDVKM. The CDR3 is CATSGFTGAYEQYF. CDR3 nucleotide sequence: TGTGCCACCTCAGGATTCACAGGGGCCTACGAGCAGTACTTC.

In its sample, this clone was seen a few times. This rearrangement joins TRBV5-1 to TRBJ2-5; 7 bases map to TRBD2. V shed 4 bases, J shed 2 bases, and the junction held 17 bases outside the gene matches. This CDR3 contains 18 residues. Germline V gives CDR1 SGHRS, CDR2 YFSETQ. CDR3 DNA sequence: TGCGCCAGCAGCCCCCGAGAGGTAGCGGGCCATTTACAAGAGACCCAGTACTTC. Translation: CASSPREVAGHLQETQYF.

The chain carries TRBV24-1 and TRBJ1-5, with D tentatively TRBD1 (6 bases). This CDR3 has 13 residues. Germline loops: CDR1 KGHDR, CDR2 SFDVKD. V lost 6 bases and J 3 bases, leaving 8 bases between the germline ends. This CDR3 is CATSNRANQPQHF. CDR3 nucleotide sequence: TGTGCCACCAGTAACAGGGCCAATCAGCCCCAGCATTTT.

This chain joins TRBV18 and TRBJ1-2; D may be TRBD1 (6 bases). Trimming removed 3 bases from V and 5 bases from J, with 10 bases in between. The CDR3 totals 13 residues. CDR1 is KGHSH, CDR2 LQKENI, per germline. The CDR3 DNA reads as TGTGCCAGCTCACCCTCAGGGGAGTATGGCTACACCTTC. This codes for CASSPSGEYGYTF. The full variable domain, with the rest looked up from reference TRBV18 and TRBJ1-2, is NAGVMQNPRHLVRRRGQEARLRCSPMKGHSHVYWYRQLPEEGLKFMVYLQKENIIDESGMPKERFSAEFPKEGPSILRIQQVVRGDSAAYFCASSPSGEYGYTFGSGTRLTVV.

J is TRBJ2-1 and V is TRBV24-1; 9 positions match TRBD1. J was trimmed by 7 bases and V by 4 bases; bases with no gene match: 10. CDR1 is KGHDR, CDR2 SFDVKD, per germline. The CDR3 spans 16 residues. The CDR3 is CATSDQTGGPMNEQFF. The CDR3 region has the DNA TGTGCCACCAGTGACCAGACAGGGGGGCCTATGAATGAGCAGTTCTTC.

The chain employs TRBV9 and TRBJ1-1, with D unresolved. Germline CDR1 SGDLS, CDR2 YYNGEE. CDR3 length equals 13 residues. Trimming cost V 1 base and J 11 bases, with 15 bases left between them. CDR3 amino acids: CASSVHPGLGAFF. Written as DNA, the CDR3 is TGTGCCAGCAGCGTACATCCGGGATTAGGGGCTTTCTTT.

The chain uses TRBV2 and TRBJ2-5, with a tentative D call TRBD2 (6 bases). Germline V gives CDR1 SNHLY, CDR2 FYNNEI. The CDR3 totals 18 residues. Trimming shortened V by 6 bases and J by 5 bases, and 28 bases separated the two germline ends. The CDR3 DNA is TGTGCCAGCAGCGATGAAAGGGATAGCGGCCTTCCCGTCGAGACCCAGTACTTC. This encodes CASSDERDSGLPVETQYF.

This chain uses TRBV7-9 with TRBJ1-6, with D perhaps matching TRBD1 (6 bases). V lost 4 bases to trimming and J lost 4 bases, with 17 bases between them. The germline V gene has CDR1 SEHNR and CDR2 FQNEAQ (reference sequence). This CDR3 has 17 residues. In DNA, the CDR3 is TGTGCCAGCAGCTCCCAAAGGGGGGGAGGATATAATTCACCCCTCCACTTT. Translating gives CASSSQRGGGYNSPLHF.

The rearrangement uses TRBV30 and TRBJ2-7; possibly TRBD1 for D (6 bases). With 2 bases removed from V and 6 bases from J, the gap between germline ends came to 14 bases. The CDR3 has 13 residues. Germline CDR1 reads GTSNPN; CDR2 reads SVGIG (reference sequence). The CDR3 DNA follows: TGTGCCTGGAGTTGGGGGACAACCAGCGAGCAGTACTTC. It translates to CAWSWGTTSEQYF.

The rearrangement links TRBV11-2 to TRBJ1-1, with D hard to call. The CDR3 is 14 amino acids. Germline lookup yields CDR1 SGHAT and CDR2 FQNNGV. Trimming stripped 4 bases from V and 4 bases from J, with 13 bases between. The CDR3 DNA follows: TGTGCCAGCAGCTCCCCAAGCGGGGTCACTGAAGCTTTCTTT. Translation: CASSSPSGVTEAFF.

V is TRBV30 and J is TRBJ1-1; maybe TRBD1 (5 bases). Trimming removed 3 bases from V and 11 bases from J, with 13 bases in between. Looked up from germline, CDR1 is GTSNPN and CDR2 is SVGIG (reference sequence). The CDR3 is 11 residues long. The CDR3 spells CAWSGGNSAFF. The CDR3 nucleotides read TGTGCCTGGAGCGGGGGAAATTCGGCTTTCTTT.

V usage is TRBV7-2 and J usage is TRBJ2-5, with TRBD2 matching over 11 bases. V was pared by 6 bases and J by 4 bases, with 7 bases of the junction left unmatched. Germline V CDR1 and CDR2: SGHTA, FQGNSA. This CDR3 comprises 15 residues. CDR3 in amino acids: CASSLTSGGGETQYF. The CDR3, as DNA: TGTGCCAGCAGTCTCACTAGCGGGGGAGGAGAGACCCAGTACTTC.

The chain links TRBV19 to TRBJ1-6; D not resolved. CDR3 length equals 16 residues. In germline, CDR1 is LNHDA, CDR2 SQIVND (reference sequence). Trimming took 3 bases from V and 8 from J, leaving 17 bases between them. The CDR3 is CASSMSRGTWDSPLHF. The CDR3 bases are TGTGCCAGTAGTATGAGCCGGGGAACGTGGGATTCACCCCTCCACTTT.

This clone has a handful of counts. CDR3 region: CSVEEEGAIYGYTF. The CDR3 nucleotides are TGCAGCGTTGAAGAGGAGGGGGCCATATATGGCTACACCTTC. The chain carries TRBV29-1 and TRBJ1-2; TRBD1 matches 7 bases. This CDR3 has 14 residues. The J segment lost 5 bases and the V segment lost 0 bases, leaving 6 bases of the junction unmatched. The germline gives CDR1 SQVTM, CDR2 ANQGSEA.

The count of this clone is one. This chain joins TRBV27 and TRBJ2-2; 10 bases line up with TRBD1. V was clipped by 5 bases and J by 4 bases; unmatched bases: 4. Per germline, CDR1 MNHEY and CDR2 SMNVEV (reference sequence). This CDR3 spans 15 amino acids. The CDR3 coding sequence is TGTGCCAGCAGTATCTGGACAGGGGGCACCGGGGAGCTGTTTTTT. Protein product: CASSIWTGGTGELFF.

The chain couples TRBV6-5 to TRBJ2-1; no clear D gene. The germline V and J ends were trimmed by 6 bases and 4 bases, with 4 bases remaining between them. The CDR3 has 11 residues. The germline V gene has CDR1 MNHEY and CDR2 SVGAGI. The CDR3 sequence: CASSTYNEQFF. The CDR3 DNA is TGTGCCAGCAGCACATACAATGAGCAGTTCTTC.

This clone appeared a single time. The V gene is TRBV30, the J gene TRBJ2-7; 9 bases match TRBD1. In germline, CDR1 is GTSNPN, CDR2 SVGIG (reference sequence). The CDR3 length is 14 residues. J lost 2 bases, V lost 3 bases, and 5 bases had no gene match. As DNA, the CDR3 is TGTGCCTGGAGCGCGGGACAGGGAGCCTACGAGCAGTACTTC. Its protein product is CAWSAGQGAYEQYF.

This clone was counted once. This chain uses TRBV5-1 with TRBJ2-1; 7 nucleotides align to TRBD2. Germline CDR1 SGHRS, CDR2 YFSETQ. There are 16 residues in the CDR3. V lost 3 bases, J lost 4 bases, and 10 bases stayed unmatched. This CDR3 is CASSSTPAGVYNEQFF. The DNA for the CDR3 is TGCGCCAGCAGCTCTACTCCGGCGGGGGTTTACAATGAGCAGTTCTTC.

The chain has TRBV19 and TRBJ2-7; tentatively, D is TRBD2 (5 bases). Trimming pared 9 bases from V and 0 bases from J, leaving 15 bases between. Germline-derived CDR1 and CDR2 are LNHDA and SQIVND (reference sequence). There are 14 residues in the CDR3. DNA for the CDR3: TGTGCCAGAAAGAGGGCACACTACTCCTACGAGCAGTACTTC. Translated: CARKRAHYSYEQYF.

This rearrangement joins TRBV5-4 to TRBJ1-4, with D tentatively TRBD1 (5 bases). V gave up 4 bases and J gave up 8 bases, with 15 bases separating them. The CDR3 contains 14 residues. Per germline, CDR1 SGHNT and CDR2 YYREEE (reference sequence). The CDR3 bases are TGTGCCAGCAGCCCGGGACTGCTAAAAGAAAAACTGTTTTTT. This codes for CASSPGLLKEKLFF.

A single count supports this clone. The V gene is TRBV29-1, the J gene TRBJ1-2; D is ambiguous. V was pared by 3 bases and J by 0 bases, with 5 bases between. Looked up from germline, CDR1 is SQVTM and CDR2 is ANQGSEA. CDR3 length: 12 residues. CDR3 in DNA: TGCAGCGTTGAGGCATCTAACTATGGCTACACCTTC. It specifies CSVEASNYGYTF.